This T cell receptor (beta chain) was recovered during a study of Ad26.COV2.S vaccination and SARS-CoV-2 variants. At the level of the study: By the intramuscular route, Ad26.COV2.S was given once, or twice 56 days apart.

Data came from immunoSEQ multiplex PCR; TCRdb stores just in-frame clones and leaves some out. The table includes 200,000 to 250,000 clones, 88% detected once. About this clone: Its target is unknown.

Treatment described: roughly 20 received Ad26.COV2.S at low or high dose, single or two shots; 5 received placebo; per-sample allocation not given. Day 63 after the first vaccine or placebo injection was the time point for sampling. General study results and limits: Ad26.COV2.S recipients had broader spike-specific TCRs (P = 0.0014).

This CDR3 has 18 amino acids. Per germline, CDR1 SGHTS and CDR2 YDEGEE. Losses at the gene ends were 4 bases for V and 2 bases for J; bases not matched to a gene: 7. The source is a person aged 18-65 years who received the Ad26.COV2.S COVID-19 vaccine or a placebo. The sample consisted of peripheral blood, taken in a trial of Ad26.COV2.S vaccine versus placebo. The genes are TRBV5-8 and TRBJ2-3, with TRBD2 identical over 16 bases. Here the CDR3 reads CASSPGTSGRVDTDTQYF. DNA of the CDR3: TGTGCCAGCAGCCCCGGGACTAGCGGGAGGGTTGACACAGATACGCAGTATTTT.